What follows describes a single TCR beta chain. The target of this receptor is not known. The sample holds no much larger clone one base away, and base qualities are not on file. This specimen belongs to a study of regulatory T cells in long-lasting Graves disease (dated by TCRdb to about 2021). For the wider study: Persistent Graves' disease meant more than 5 years of antithyroid drug treatment with TSH receptor autoantibodies that stayed positive. This study used TCR sequencing and RNA sequencing of peripheral blood to compare persistent Graves' disease patients against newly diagnosed Graves' disease patients. The study was registered as a clinical trial and conducted in China. TCR sequencing covered around 13 persistent and roughly 20 newly diagnosed Graves' disease patients, 33 samples in total. Antithyroid drugs had been taken for about 9.7 years on average by persistent Graves' disease patients in the clinical cohort.

Summary of the overall study and its limitations: The authors noted that the small sample size was a limitation that may lower accuracy. Sequencing and analysis were limited to the TCR beta chain. TRBV28, TRBJ1-2 and TRBJ2-5 were preferentially used in persistent disease, while TRBV20-1 and TRBJ2-1 were favored in newly diagnosed disease. The study examined only peripheral blood because the primary lesion, thyroid tissue, could not be accessed. More public clonotypes were shared among persistent patients (roughly 3,000) than among newly diagnosed patients (966). Lower TCR Shannon entropy and fewer highly expanded clones were observed in persistent Graves' disease patients than in newly diagnosed patients, which suggested clonal expansion.

What the time point label conveys for this sample: persistent/refractory GD, antithyroid drugs over 5 years with positive TRAb. For both TCR sequencing and RNA sequencing, RNA was extracted from PBMCs in TRIzol. The diagnosis of Graves' disease was made according to American Thyroid Association guidelines. Recruitment of patients was carried out at an endocrinology department in Xi'an, China. From each patient, about 9 milliliters of peripheral blood was collected into an EDTA anticoagulant tube. PBMCs were isolated by Ficoll Paque Plus density gradient separation without further T cell sorting. An Agilent 2100 Bioanalyzer and agarose gel were used to assess RNA quality, and a NanoDrop 2000 was used to measure RNA concentration. The germline V end is reduced by 4 bases and the J end by 0 bases; junction bases left unmatched: 6. CDR3 length: 17 amino acids, cysteine to phenylalanine. The CDR3 DNA has 51 bases and is translated from base 1.

The library came from multiplex PCR. Sequencing took place on an Illumina HiSeq 4000. iRepertoire HTBI primers and Arm-PCR amplification of CDR3 regions were used to construct TCR beta libraries. Gel purification was performed on PCR products prior to sequencing. From the authors' description of their analysis: Gene usage analysis of CDR3 amino acid clonotypes relied on the roughly 67 TRBV and 13 to 15 TRBJ segments identified across samples. Filtered high-quality paired reads were merged into contigs using COPE and FqMerger. Contigs were aligned with BLAST to IMGT TRBV, TRBD and TRBJ reference genes, and CDR3 was defined per IMGT. Any clonotype with a frequency above 0.1% was classified as a highly expanded clone. Shannon entropy was used to measure repertoire diversity, and the Gini coefficient was used to measure V-J evenness. A clonotype was considered public if more than one individual shared it. TCRdb reworked the public reads: Q25 trimming with fastp, MiXCR clone assembly, productive beta chains retained. Identical CDR3 proteins give one entry, which carries the most common genes and DNA. TCRdb, not the original authors, processed these V and J calls. The sample records 700,000 or so distinct CDR3 sequences, approximately 29% of which are singletons. The ten largest clones capture about 40% of the sample.

Sequencing was performed on peripheral blood mononuclear cells (PBMCs), taken when the disease was refractory, from a patient treated with antithyroid drugs. The sequence was obtained from a female donor with Graves disease. The chain uses TRBV12-3 or TRBV12-4 and TRBJ1-5, with 10 bases aligning to TRBD1. The CDR3 region reads CASSSGQGGDSNQPQHF. The DNA reads as follows: TGTGCCAGCAGTTCCGGACAGGGGGGGGATAGCAATCAGCCCCAGCATTTT.